A selection of T cell receptor beta chains follows, all from one sample in a study of T cell responses to AZD1222 COVID-19 vaccine. The method was immunoSEQ multiplex PCR; TCRdb's version includes in-frame clones alone and lacks a portion of them. In the table there are about 190,000 clones, 94% of which are singletons. The sample here was peripheral blood, taken on day 0 of AZD1222 vaccination. The receptors stem from an adult in good health. Each CDR3 is given with its conserved first and last residue. The D gene is left open where the match is weak. Rows may omit the clone size; those that give it use once, few, many or a size class.

V,J,D,size,CDR3,DNA
TRBV6-2/TRBV6-3,TRBJ2-1,TRBD2,-,CASSYRSGRAYNEQFF,TGTGCCAGCAGTTACCGTAGCGGGAGGGCCTACAATGAGCAGTTCTTC
TRBV11-2,TRBJ1-6,TRBD1,-,CASSLSGAGQGNSPLHF,TGTGCCAGCAGCTTAAGTGGGGCGGGACAGGGGAACTCACCCCTCCACTTT
TRBV28,TRBJ1-2,-,-,CASSTLGGKDGYTF,TGTGCCAGCAGTACCCTTGGGGGGAAGGATGGCTACACCTTC
TRBV10-2,TRBJ2-1,TRBD2,-,CASRGGSGRIIYNEQFF,TGCGCCAGCCGAGGTGGTAGCGGGAGAATTATCTACAATGAGCAGTTCTTC
TRBV9,TRBJ2-1,-,-,CASSVMGGGTMSGQFF,TGTGCCAGCAGCGTAATGGGGGGTGGAACAATGAGTGGGCAGTTCTTC
TRBV6-2/TRBV6-3,TRBJ1-1,-,-,CASSDWGVEAFF,TGTGCCAGCAGTGACTGGGGGGTCGAAGCTTTCTTT
TRBV4-3,TRBJ2-6,-,-,CASSQDQASGANVLTF,TGCGCCAGCAGCCAAGATCAAGCATCTGGGGCCAACGTCCTGACTTTC
TRBV7-2,TRBJ1-4,-,-,CASSLGPYRGQREKLFF,TGTGCCAGCAGCTTAGGACCTTACCGGGGGCAGAGAGAAAAACTGTTTTTT
TRBV28,TRBJ1-2,TRBD1,once,CASTSRDRVNGYTF,TGTGCCAGCACCTCCCGGGACAGGGTCAATGGCTACACCTTC
TRBV5-1,TRBJ2-1,-,once,CASSLKGGSYNEQFF,TGCGCCAGCAGCTTGAAAGGGGGATCCTACAATGAGCAGTTCTTC
TRBV5-4,TRBJ2-3,TRBD1,-,CASSSPGQGITDTQYF,TGTGCCAGCAGCTCACCGGGACAGGGGATCACAGATACGCAGTATTTT
TRBV28,TRBJ1-3,-,-,CASSVQGSTGNTIYF,TGTGCCAGCAGCGTTCAGGGCTCGACTGGAAACACCATATATTTT
TRBV5-1,TRBJ2-5,-,-,CASSLTEETQYF,TGCGCCAGCAGCTTGACAGAAGAGACCCAGTACTTC
TRBV28,TRBJ2-7,TRBD1,-,CASSLLLPGQGIEQYF,TGTGCCAGCAGTCTGCTTCTTCCGGGACAGGGGATCGAGCAGTACTTC
TRBV12-3/TRBV12-4,TRBJ2-7,-,-,CASSREFPYEQYF,TGTGCCAGCAGTAGGGAGTTCCCCTACGAGCAGTACTTC
TRBV19,TRBJ2-3,-,-,CASSIWGRDTDTQYF,TGTGCCAGTAGTATTTGGGGCAGGGACACAGATACGCAGTATTTT
TRBV2,TRBJ2-7,-,-,CASRMGLEQYF,TGTGCCAGCAGGATGGGGTTGGAGCAGTACTTC
TRBV7-9,TRBJ1-2,TRBD1,-,CASSRGTDGYTF,TGTGCCAGCAGCCGTGGGACAGACGGCTACACCTTC
TRBV7-3,TRBJ1-4,-,-,CASSTAGEKLFF,TGTGCCAGCAGCACCGCCGGTGAAAAACTGTTTTTT
TRBV7-8,TRBJ1-2,-,-,CASSLDGTLGYTF,TGTGCCAGCAGCTTGGACGGGACCCTTGGCTACACCTTC
TRBV7-3,TRBJ2-3,TRBD2,-,CASSLNAGTSMGTQYF,TGTGCCAGCAGCTTAAATGCCGGGACTAGCATGGGTACGCAGTATTTT
TRBV4-1,TRBJ1-2,TRBD1,-,CASSQPGTGGDYGYTF,TGCGCCAGCAGCCAACCCGGGACAGGGGGCGACTATGGCTACACCTTC
TRBV5-5,TRBJ2-4,-,-,CASSLAVNENIQYF,TGTGCCAGCAGCTTGGCAGTCAATGAAAACATTCAGTACTTC
TRBV4-1,TRBJ2-1,-,once,CASSQDVGFTYNEQFF,TGCGCCAGCAGCCAAGATGTGGGGTTTACGTACAATGAGCAGTTCTTC
TRBV30,TRBJ1-3,-,-,CAWSRPGSGNTIYF,TGTGCCTGGAGCCGACCGGGATCTGGAAACACCATATATTTT
TRBV9,TRBJ2-7,-,-,CASSVDGFSYEQYF,TGTGCCAGCAGCGTAGATGGTTTTTCCTACGAGCAGTACTTC
TRBV2,TRBJ2-5,-,once,CASLAWESETQYF,TGTGCCAGCCTCGCTTGGGAGTCCGAGACCCAGTACTTC
TRBV19,TRBJ2-2,TRBD1,-,CASSIGQVNTGELFF,TGTGCCAGTAGTATCGGACAGGTGAACACCGGGGAGCTGTTTTTT
TRBV3-1/TRBV3-2,TRBJ1-1,-,-,CASSQKDGVFTEAFF,TGTGCCAGCAGCCAAAAAGATGGGGTTTTCACTGAAGCTTTCTTT
TRBV28,TRBJ1-2,-,-,CASSPRAHSWYGYTF,TGTGCCAGCAGTCCCCGGGCCCACTCGTGGTATGGCTACACCTTC
TRBV10-3,TRBJ2-1,-,-,CAISEGQGTYNEQFF,TGTGCCATCAGTGAGGGGCAGGGGACCTACAATGAGCAGTTCTTC
TRBV11-2,TRBJ2-5,-,-,CASSRGAQETQYF,TGTGCCAGCAGCCGTGGGGCCCAAGAGACCCAGTACTTC
TRBV28,TRBJ2-5,-,-,CASSLWGGLQETQYF,TGTGCCAGCAGTTTATGGGGGGGCCTCCAAGAGACCCAGTACTTC
TRBV5-6,TRBJ1-1,TRBD1,-,CASSLGTGGEAFF,TGTGCCAGCAGCTTGGGGACAGGGGGTGAAGCTTTCTTT
TRBV29-1,TRBJ2-5,TRBD1,-,CSVETDRGRGETQYF,TGCAGCGTTGAAACCGACAGGGGGCGCGGAGAGACCCAGTACTTC
TRBV15,TRBJ2-3,TRBD2,-,CATSSASGRATDTQYF,TGTGCCACCAGCAGCGCTAGCGGGAGGGCCACAGATACGCAGTATTTT
TRBV7-8,TRBJ2-7,-,-,CASSSPGSYEQYF,TGTGCCAGCAGCTCACCGGGGTCCTACGAGCAGTACTTC
TRBV18,TRBJ2-2,TRBD1,-,CASSPGQGSTGELFF,TGTGCCAGCTCACCCGGACAGGGGAGCACCGGGGAGCTGTTTTTT
TRBV15,TRBJ2-7,-,few,CATSREGGGYEQYF,TGTGCCACCAGCAGAGAAGGAGGAGGTTACGAGCAGTACTTC
TRBV3-1/TRBV3-2,TRBJ2-3,-,-,CASSQALSATSTDTQYF,TGTGCCAGCAGCCAAGCTCTAAGCGCTACTAGCACAGATACGCAGTATTTT
TRBV11-2,TRBJ2-1,TRBD2,-,CASSLGRGGSFYNEQFF,TGTGCCAGCAGCTTAGGACGGGGGGGGAGCTTCTACAATGAGCAGTTCTTC
TRBV3-1/TRBV3-2,TRBJ1-2,TRBD1,once,CASSQPGGLYGYTF,TGTGCCAGCAGCCAACCAGGGGGACTCTATGGCTACACCTTC
TRBV28,TRBJ2-2,-,-,CASSSRPGTGELFF,TGTGCCAGCAGTTCCCGACCGGGGACCGGGGAGCTGTTTTTT
TRBV5-1,TRBJ2-2,-,-,CASSYSGFTGELFF,TGCGCCAGCAGCTACAGCGGGTTCACCGGGGAGCTGTTTTTT
TRBV5-1,TRBJ2-3,TRBD2,-,CASSLGSGIQRTDTQYF,TGCGCCAGCAGCTTGGGAAGCGGGATTCAACGCACAGATACGCAGTATTTT
TRBV3-1/TRBV3-2,TRBJ2-5,TRBD2,-,CASSPGRSGEETQYF,TGTGCCAGCAGCCCCGGTCGTAGCGGGGAAGAGACCCAGTACTTC
TRBV29-1,TRBJ1-4,-,-,CSVGGRHDVATNEKLFF,TGCAGCGTTGGGGGCCGTCATGACGTAGCAACTAATGAAAAACTGTTTTTT
TRBV28,TRBJ1-4,-,-,CASSSLGREAYF,TGTGCCAGCAGTTCCCTTGGACGAGAGGCCTATTTT
TRBV7-2,TRBJ2-4,-,-,CASSLGGLAKNIQYF,TGTGCCAGCAGTTTAGGGGGGCTAGCCAAAAACATTCAGTACTTC
TRBV27,TRBJ2-2,TRBD1,-,CASRTGGTGVTGELFF,TGTGCCAGCAGGACTGGGGGGACAGGGGTTACCGGGGAGCTGTTTTTT